The 15 T cell receptor beta chains presented below share a single source sample, sequenced in a study of T cell responses to AZD1222 COVID-19 vaccine. The data were produced by immunoSEQ multiplex PCR, yet TCRdb's version contains in-frame clones alone and is incomplete. The sample has 140,000 or so clones; 86% are singletons. Here the sequenced sample was peripheral blood, taken 28 days after the second AZD1222 dose. The receptors shown here come from an adult who received the AZD1222 COVID-19 vaccine.

The chain links TRBV2 to TRBJ1-2; D unresolved. CDR1 is SNHLY and CDR2 is FYNNEI in the germline V gene. V was pared by 6 bases and J by 3 bases, with 11 bases between. The CDR3 contains 13 residues. The CDR3: CASSPGPDYGYTF. DNA of the CDR3: TGTGCCAGCAGCCCCGGGCCTGACTATGGCTACACCTTC.

The rearrangement uses TRBV5-1 and TRBJ1-5; D is possibly TRBD1 (6 bases). Germline assignment: CDR1 SGHRS and CDR2 YFSETQ. Trimming stripped 2 bases from V and 6 bases from J, with 12 bases between. The CDR3 is made up of 14 amino acids. CDR3 sequence: CASSFQGSGQPQHF. The CDR3 nucleotides read TGCGCCAGCAGCTTTCAGGGGAGCGGTCAGCCCCAGCATTTT.

The J gene is TRBJ1-2, the V gene TRBV18, with D uncertain. The CDR3 has 12 amino acids. V was pared by 0 bases and J by 8 bases, with 7 bases between. CDR1 is KGHSH, CDR2 LQKENI, per germline. CDR3 loop: CASSPPERGYTF. In DNA, the CDR3 is TGTGCCAGCTCACCACCGGAAAGGGGCTACACCTTC.

The rearrangement joins TRBV7-2 to TRBJ1-4; D might be TRBD1 (6 bases). CDR1 is SGHTA and CDR2 is FQGNSA in the germline V gene. The CDR3 runs 12 residues. The V and J ends lost 2 bases and 11 bases respectively, with 9 bases between them. The CDR3 nucleotides are TGTGCCAGCAGCTTAACAGGGATGAAACTGTTTTTT. This gives the protein CASSLTGMKLFF.

The rearrangement links TRBV7-9 to TRBJ1-4, with 8 bases matching TRBD1. This CDR3 region has 16 residues. The junction had 14 bases not matched to a gene; V was cut back by 6 bases and J by 8 bases. Germline CDR1 is SEHNR and CDR2 is FQNEAQ (reference sequence). CDR3 sequence (DNA): TGTGCCAGCAGTTCTCGTGCAGGGGGCGCGGGGGAAAAACTGTTTTTT. This codes for CASSSRAGGAGEKLFF.

This clone was seen only once. V usage is TRBV18 and J usage is TRBJ1-2; no reliable D call. Germline V gene lookup returns CDR1 KGHSH and CDR2 LQKENI. This CDR3 spans 14 amino acids. Trimming shortened V by 5 bases and J by 6 bases, and 16 bases separated the two germline ends. Here the CDR3 reads CASSSLQRLNGYTF. The CDR3 DNA reads TGTGCCAGCTCATCCCTCCAGAGGTTGAATGGCTACACCTTC.

A remark on this clone: A junction end diverges from the germline sequence, so it may reflect a read error. The chain is built from TRBV30 and TRBJ2-7, with TRBD2 as a possible D gene (6 bases). The CDR3 is 11 amino acids. CDR1 and CDR2 from the germline V gene are GTSNPN and SVGIG (reference sequence). CDR3 bases: TGTGCCTGGAGTGTGGGGACGGGAGAATTCTTC. Amino acids: CAWSVGTGEFF.

V gene TRBV6-5 combines with J gene TRBJ1-2; the D gene is possibly TRBD1 (5 bases). Trimming stripped 10 bases from V and 2 bases from J, with 20 bases between. Germline CDR1 and CDR2: MNHEY and SVGAGI. This CDR3 has 15 amino acids. This chain's CDR3 is CATHSGSGPNYGYTF. As DNA, the CDR3 is TGTGCCACCCATTCTGGATCGGGGCCCAACTATGGCTACACCTTC.

The J gene is TRBJ2-7, the V gene TRBV27; tentatively, D is TRBD1 (6 bases). The CDR3 runs 15 residues. Trimming took 0 bases from V and 4 from J, leaving 13 bases between them. Germline lookup yields CDR1 MNHEY and CDR2 SMNVEV (reference sequence). The CDR3 DNA reads as TGTGCCAGCAGTTTATCGAGTCAGGGGTTGTACGAGCAGTACTTC. This codes for CASSLSSQGLYEQYF.

The V and J genes are TRBV5-6 and TRBJ2-7; D ambiguous. V shed 4 bases and J shed 2 bases, with 16 bases lying between them. This CDR3 has 15 residues. Per the germline V gene, CDR1 is SGHDT and CDR2 is YYEEEE. The CDR3 spells CASSRNHDLTYEQYF. In nucleotides, the CDR3 is TGTGCCAGCAGCCGAAACCATGACCTAACCTACGAGCAGTACTTC.

This clone was found once. The rearrangement uses TRBV2 and TRBJ2-4, with D maybe TRBD2 (5 bases). CDR1 is SNHLY, CDR2 FYNNEI, per germline. Between the trimmed V and J ends, which lost 6 bases and 2 bases, there was a span of 14 bases. This CDR3 has 15 residues. CDR3: CASSRTGETKNIQYF. The CDR3 DNA reads TGTGCCAGCAGCCGAACTGGGGAGACCAAAAACATTCAGTACTTC.

This clone was counted a few times. The chain links TRBV6-4 to TRBJ2-1; TRBD2 agrees at 10 bases. J was trimmed by 10 bases and V by 3 bases; bases with no gene match: 12. The CDR3 is made up of 16 amino acids. The germline gives CDR1 MRHNA, CDR2 SNTAGT. The CDR3 reads CASSEIGLAGAREQFF. The CDR3 DNA follows: TGTGCCAGCAGTGAAATCGGGCTAGCGGGAGCGAGGGAGCAGTTCTTC.

A few counts support this clone. The CDR3 coding sequence is TGTGCCAGCAGCCAAAGTGCGGGGGCCTCAGATACGCAGTATTTT. It codes for CASSQSAGASDTQYF. This rearrangement joins TRBV3-1 (or the pseudogene TRBV3-2) to TRBJ2-3; D may be TRBD2 (7 bases). Trimming shortened V by 2 bases and J by 4 bases, and 13 bases separated the two germline ends. There are 15 residues in the CDR3. CDR1 and CDR2 from the germline V gene are LGHDT and YNNKEL (reference sequence).

The chain is built from TRBV10-3 and TRBJ1-5; D is unclear. The CDR3 contains 15 residues. Trimming removed 6 bases at V and 8 bases at J, with 20 bases between. CDR1 is ENHRY, CDR2 SYGVKD, per germline. CDR3 coding DNA: TGTGCCATCAGCCCGGGTCCAGCGAAAACGGAGCCCCAGCATTTT. Translating gives CAISPGPAKTEPQHF.

The chain recombines TRBV9 with TRBJ2-7; possibly TRBD1 for D (6 bases). This CDR3 has 14 residues. Germline loops: CDR1 SGDLS, CDR2 YYNGEE. Trimming shortened V by 3 bases and J by 5 bases, and 15 bases separated the two germline ends. CDR3 in amino acids: CASSDNRVNDEQYF. As DNA, the CDR3 is TGTGCCAGCAGCGACAACAGGGTGAACGACGAGCAGTACTTC. The full variable domain, its missing parts supplied by reference TRBV9 and TRBJ2-7, is DSGVTQTPKHLITATGQRVTLRCSPRSGDLSVYWYQQSLDQGLQFLIQYYNGEERAKGNILERFSAQQFPDLHSELNLSSLELGDSALYFCASSDNRVNDEQYFGPGTRLTVT.